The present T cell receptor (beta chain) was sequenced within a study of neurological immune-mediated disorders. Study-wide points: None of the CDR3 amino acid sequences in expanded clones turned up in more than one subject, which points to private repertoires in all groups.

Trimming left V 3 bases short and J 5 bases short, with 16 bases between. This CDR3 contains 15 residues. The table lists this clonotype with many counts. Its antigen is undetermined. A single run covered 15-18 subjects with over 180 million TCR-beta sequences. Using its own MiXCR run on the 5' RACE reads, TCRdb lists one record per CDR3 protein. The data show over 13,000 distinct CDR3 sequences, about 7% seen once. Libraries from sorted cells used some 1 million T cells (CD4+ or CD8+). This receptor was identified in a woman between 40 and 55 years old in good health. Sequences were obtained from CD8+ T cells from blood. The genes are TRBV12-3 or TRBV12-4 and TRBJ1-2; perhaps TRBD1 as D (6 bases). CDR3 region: CASSFTSLGQYGYTF. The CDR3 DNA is TGTGCCAGCAGTTTCACTTCGCTGGGACAATATGGCTACACCTTC.